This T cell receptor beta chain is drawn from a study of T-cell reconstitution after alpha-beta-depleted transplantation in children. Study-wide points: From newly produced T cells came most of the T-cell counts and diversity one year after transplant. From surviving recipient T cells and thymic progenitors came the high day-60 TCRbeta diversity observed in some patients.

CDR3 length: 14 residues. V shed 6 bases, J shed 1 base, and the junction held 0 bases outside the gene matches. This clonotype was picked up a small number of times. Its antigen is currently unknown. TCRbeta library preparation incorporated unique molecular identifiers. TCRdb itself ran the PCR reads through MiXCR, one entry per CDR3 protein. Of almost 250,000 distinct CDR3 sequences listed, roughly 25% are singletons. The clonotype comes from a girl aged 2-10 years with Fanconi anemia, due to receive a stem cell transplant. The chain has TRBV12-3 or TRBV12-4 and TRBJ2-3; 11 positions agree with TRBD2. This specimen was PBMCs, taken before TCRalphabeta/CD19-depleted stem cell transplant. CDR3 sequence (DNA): TGTGCCAGCAGACTAGCGGGGGGCACAGATACGCAGTATTTT. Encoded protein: CASRLAGGTDTQYF.